The T cell receptor beta chain described here comes from a study of blood T cell repertoires in COVID-19. Study overall: Some COVID-19 samples were acute and others convalescent; all came from the United States, Italy and Spain. From T cells, B-cell-depleted T cells, or PBMCs came the material, which was cDNA or gDNA.

This clone showed up just once. Per the germline V gene, CDR1 is MGHDK and CDR2 is SYGVNS. The CDR3 has 16 residues. The V and J ends lost 4 bases and 1 base, in that order; junction bases with no gene match: 9. As processed by the authors: Amplified reference gene primers provided the basis for estimating nucleated cell counts. The protocol was immunoSEQ multiplex PCR, while the TCRdb copy is restricted to in-frame clones and leaves out a portion. The D gene and trimming were derived from the DNA, and the V and J assignments and clone size from that table. The table has about 36,000 clones, around four fifths seen once; the top ten hold about a sixth.

The sequence came from a man in his 70s with acute or convalescent COVID-19. What was sequenced was peripheral blood. The chain couples TRBV25-1 to TRBJ2-7; 8 bases line up with TRBD1. CDR3 protein: CASSGGRTGRSYEQYF. CDR3 nucleotide sequence: TGTGCCAGCAGTGGAGGGCGGACAGGGAGATCCTACGAGCAGTACTTC.